This T cell receptor beta chain is drawn from a study of human T cells and chemical hapten exposure. Study at large: Scalp application of diphenylcyclopropenone was performed weekly in patients across the entire roughly 23-week study. Largely, small differences in pooled library volume made per-sample TCR yields vary.

Noted time point: patch test 2, 6 weeks after DPC sensitization. Treatment described: therapeutic diphenylcyclopropenone sensitization with weekly scalp DPC. Study-wide points: Donors were affected by alopecia, so their immune reaction might vary from that of healthy individuals. Expanded TCRs produced significantly more large CDR3 similarity clusters than controls did.

V shed 6 bases and J 9 bases; nucleotides not matched to a gene: 13. This CDR3 comprises 15 residues. The germline CDR1 and CDR2 sequences are LNHDA and SQIVND (reference sequence). TCRdb processed the RACE reads anew with MiXCR; each CDR3 protein has one entry. This table has about 140,000 distinct CDR3 sequences, 12% appearing once. This clonotype was seen a handful of times. What it binds is not known. This specimen was whole blood, taken in connection with sensitization to the hapten diphenylcyclopropenone (DPC). The origin of this receptor is a woman aged 45-60 years with alopecia areata. Some clones in this sample may be carry-over from other donors' samples. J is TRBJ1-5 and V is TRBV19, with 8 positions matching TRBD1. The CDR3 region has the DNA TGTGCCAGTAGCATGGACAGGGACAAGGTTTGGCCCCAGCATTTT. It yields the protein CASSMDRDKVWPQHF.